This T cell receptor (beta chain) emerged from a study of blood T cell repertoires in COVID-19. V was pared by 2 bases and J by 5 bases, with 8 bases of the junction left unmatched. The length of the CDR3 is 16 residues. Germline values: CDR1 SGDLS, CDR2 YYNGEE. Participants spanned ages roughly 18 to 95 years and resided in roughly 22 US areas. Donors were grouped by their self-reported clinical history. Two negative PCRs, clearance, or symptom resolution had been documented for recovered Cohort 3 donors. Original processing notes: For nucleated cells, counts were estimated from reference gene primer amplification. Using immunoSEQ multiplex PCR, the repertoire was profiled, and TCRdb retains in-frame clones only, with some absent. That table gives V, J and clone size, and the DNA gave D and trimming. The repertoire holds some 330,000 clones, with approximately 88% as singletons.

The sequencing sample was made of PBMCs or T cells enriched from blood (not recorded which). The chain recombines TRBV9 with TRBJ1-4; 8 nucleotides agree with TRBD1. This TCR was recovered from a man younger than 45 who had recovered from COVID-19. In DNA, the CDR3 is TGTGCCAGCAGCGTCGGGGGACAGGTTGCGAATGAAAAACTGTTTTTT. Protein: CASSVGGQVANEKLFF.